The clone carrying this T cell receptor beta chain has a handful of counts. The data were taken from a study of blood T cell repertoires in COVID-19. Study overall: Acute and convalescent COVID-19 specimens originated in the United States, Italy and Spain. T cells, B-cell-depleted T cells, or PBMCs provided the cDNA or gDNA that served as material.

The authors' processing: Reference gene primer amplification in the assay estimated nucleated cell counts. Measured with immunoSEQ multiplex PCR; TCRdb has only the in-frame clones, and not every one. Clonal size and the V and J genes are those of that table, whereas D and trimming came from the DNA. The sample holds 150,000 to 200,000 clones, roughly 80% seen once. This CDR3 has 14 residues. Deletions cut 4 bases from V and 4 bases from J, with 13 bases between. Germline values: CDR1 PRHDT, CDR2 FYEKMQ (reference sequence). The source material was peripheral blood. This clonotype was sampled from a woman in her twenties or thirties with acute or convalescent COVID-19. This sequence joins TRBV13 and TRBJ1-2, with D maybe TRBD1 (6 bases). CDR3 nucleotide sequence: TGTGCCAGCAGCTATGAGGGGGGGTCCTATGGCTACACCTTC. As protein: CASSYEGGSYGYTF.